This entry is about one T cell receptor beta chain. Its antigen is not identified. Germline-derived CDR1 and CDR2 are WNHNN and SYGVQD (reference sequence). Trimming took 9 bases from V and 1 from J, leaving 13 bases between them. The CDR3 has 13 amino acids. The TCR beta CDR3 regions underwent amplification using RNA transcripts as the source. First-round RT-PCR targeting the TCR CDR3 was performed with the HTBI primer set. TCRdb recomputed calls from the multiplex PCR reads with MiXCR, one row per CDR3 protein. In the table there are 450,000 to 500,000 distinct CDR3 sequences, approximately 23% of which are singletons. Diagnostic decisions used clinical symptoms, serum thyroxine and TRAb, thyroid ultrasound and orbital computed tomography. The entry originates in a study of T cells in Graves' hyperthyroidism and ophthalmopathy. Study observations and caveats: In blood, most of the thyroid clonotypes expanded above 0.001 were also present.

The sequencing sample was made of blood. The chain joins TRBV10-1 to TRBJ2-7; the D gene could be TRBD1 or TRBD2 (7 bases each). This sequence originates from a woman between 65 and 79 years old with Graves' ophthalmopathy. The CDR3 loop reads CASSGGGSYEQYF. In nucleotides, the CDR3 is TGCGCCAGTTCAGGGGGGGGGTCCTACGAGCAGTACTTC.